The rows below give T cell receptor beta chains drawn from one sample of a study of control samples from healthy donors and cancer patients. Clones were sequenced by immunoSEQ multiplex PCR, and TCRdb holds only the in-frame ones, with some missing. The table has 110,000 to 150,000 clones, more than 85% seen once; the top ten hold roughly 8.7%. Sequencing was performed on blood. Source of these receptors: a woman in her twenties or thirties in good health. Both conserved end residues are part of each CDR3. The D gene is left open where the match is weak. Some rows mark clone size as missing; the rest say once, few, many or name a class of expanded clone.

j_call: TRBJ1-1
v_call: TRBV6-1
d_call: -
clone_size: -
cdr3_length: 13
cdr3_aa: CASSEVRRTEAFF
cdr3_nt: TGTGCCAGCAGTGAAGTCCGGAGGACTGAAGCTTTCTTT

j_call: TRBJ1-1
v_call: TRBV7-9
d_call: TRBD1
clone_size: -
cdr3_length: 15
cdr3_aa: CASSLRQGGHTEAFF
cdr3_nt: TGTGCCAGCAGCTTAAGACAGGGCGGACACACTGAAGCTTTCTTT

j_call: TRBJ1-2
v_call: TRBV28
d_call: -
clone_size: -
cdr3_length: 15
cdr3_aa: CASTSAPGHNYGYTF
cdr3_nt: TGTGCCAGCACCTCGGCTCCGGGACACAACTATGGCTACACCTTC

j_call: TRBJ2-3
v_call: TRBV2
d_call: -
clone_size: -
cdr3_length: 16
cdr3_aa: CASSDQGQHTGDTQYF
cdr3_nt: TGTGCCAGCAGTGATCAGGGGCAACACACGGGAGATACGCAGTATTTT

j_call: TRBJ2-2
v_call: TRBV25-1
d_call: TRBD1
clone_size: -
cdr3_length: 18
cdr3_aa: CASSEWGIGTGNTGELFF
cdr3_nt: TGTGCCAGCAGTGAGTGGGGAATCGGGACAGGGAACACCGGGGAGCTGTTTTTT

j_call: TRBJ2-7
v_call: TRBV6-5
d_call: TRBD1
clone_size: -
cdr3_length: 14
cdr3_aa: CASTPGQRAHEQYF
cdr3_nt: TGTGCCAGCACCCCGGGACAGAGGGCCCACGAGCAGTACTTC

j_call: TRBJ1-2
v_call: TRBV2
d_call: -
clone_size: -
cdr3_length: 16
cdr3_aa: CASSENQGNTNYGYTF
cdr3_nt: TGTGCCAGCAGTGAAAACCAGGGTAACACAAACTATGGCTACACCTTC

j_call: TRBJ1-2
v_call: TRBV18
d_call: -
clone_size: -
cdr3_length: 13
cdr3_aa: CASSPSTRDGYTF
cdr3_nt: TGTGCCAGCTCACCATCTACCCGGGATGGCTACACCTTC

j_call: TRBJ1-5
v_call: TRBV4-2
d_call: -
clone_size: -
cdr3_length: 19
cdr3_aa: CASSLSEGPGTLPNQPQHF
cdr3_nt: TGTGCCAGCAGCCTTTCCGAAGGGCCGGGGACCTTACCTAATCAGCCCCAGCATTTT

j_call: TRBJ1-4
v_call: TRBV19
d_call: -
clone_size: once
cdr3_length: 14
cdr3_aa: CASSILGVGEKLFF
cdr3_nt: TGTGCCAGTAGTATTTTAGGGGTCGGAGAAAAACTGTTTTTT

j_call: TRBJ2-2
v_call: TRBV20-1
d_call: -
clone_size: -
cdr3_length: 13
cdr3_aa: CSASSGGLGELFF
cdr3_nt: TGCAGTGCTAGTTCAGGGGGGCTGGGGGAGCTGTTTTTT

j_call: TRBJ2-7
v_call: TRBV7-6
d_call: -
clone_size: -
cdr3_length: 14
cdr3_aa: CASSPSRAAYEQYF
cdr3_nt: TGTGCCAGCAGCCCAAGCAGGGCCGCCTACGAGCAGTACTTC

j_call: TRBJ2-7
v_call: TRBV3-1/TRBV3-2
d_call: -
clone_size: -
cdr3_length: 15
cdr3_aa: CASSLRDLSSYEQYF
cdr3_nt: TGTGCCAGCAGCCTCCGGGACTTAAGCTCCTACGAGCAGTACTTC

j_call: TRBJ2-1
v_call: TRBV27
d_call: TRBD2
clone_size: -
cdr3_length: 16
cdr3_aa: CASSFLAGDSYNEQFF
cdr3_nt: TGTGCCAGCAGTTTTCTAGCGGGAGACTCCTACAATGAGCAGTTCTTC

j_call: TRBJ2-5
v_call: TRBV3-1/TRBV3-2
d_call: -
clone_size: once
cdr3_length: 14
cdr3_aa: CASSQAGVVETQYF
cdr3_nt: TGTGCCAGCAGCCAAGCGGGGGTTGTAGAGACCCAGTACTTC

j_call: TRBJ2-7
v_call: TRBV29-1
d_call: -
clone_size: once
cdr3_length: 14
cdr3_aa: CSVEDFARGREQYF
cdr3_nt: TGCAGCGTTGAAGATTTTGCCAGGGGGAGGGAGCAGTACTTC

j_call: TRBJ2-1
v_call: TRBV7-8
d_call: TRBD2
clone_size: once
cdr3_length: 19
cdr3_aa: CASSLPSAGGPGGGNEQFF
cdr3_nt: TGTGCCAGCAGCCTCCCTTCGGCGGGAGGGCCGGGGGGTGGAAATGAGCAGTTCTTC

j_call: TRBJ1-2
v_call: TRBV6-6
d_call: -
clone_size: -
cdr3_length: 13
cdr3_aa: CASPPAGMVGYTF
cdr3_nt: TGTGCCAGCCCTCCGGCGGGAATGGTTGGCTACACCTTC

j_call: TRBJ2-1
v_call: TRBV6-5
d_call: TRBD2
clone_size: -
cdr3_length: 16
cdr3_aa: CASSYSGSGSPSEQFF
cdr3_nt: TGTGCCAGCAGTTACTCTGGGAGCGGGAGCCCCAGTGAGCAGTTCTTC

j_call: TRBJ2-7
v_call: TRBV30
d_call: TRBD2
clone_size: -
cdr3_length: 13
cdr3_aa: CAWTSGRAYEQYF
cdr3_nt: TGTGCCTGGACTAGCGGGAGGGCCTACGAGCAGTACTTC

j_call: TRBJ1-1
v_call: TRBV3-1/TRBV3-2
d_call: -
clone_size: -
cdr3_length: 13
cdr3_aa: CASSPLRGTEAFF
cdr3_nt: TGTGCCAGCAGTCCTCTTAGGGGCACTGAAGCTTTCTTT

j_call: TRBJ1-4
v_call: TRBV11-2
d_call: -
clone_size: -
cdr3_length: 11
cdr3_aa: CASSEGEKLFF
cdr3_nt: TGTGCCAGCAGCGAGGGTGAAAAACTGTTTTTT

j_call: TRBJ1-2
v_call: TRBV5-1
d_call: -
clone_size: -
cdr3_length: 16
cdr3_aa: CASSLNRAPADYGYTF
cdr3_nt: TGCGCCAGCAGCTTGAATCGGGCACCCGCTGACTATGGCTACACCTTC

j_call: TRBJ2-5
v_call: TRBV24-1
d_call: -
clone_size: -
cdr3_length: 13
cdr3_aa: CATSGSGQETQYF
cdr3_nt: TGTGCCACCAGTGGAAGCGGCCAAGAGACCCAGTACTTC

j_call: TRBJ2-3
v_call: TRBV6-1
d_call: -
clone_size: -
cdr3_length: 15
cdr3_aa: CASSEVPWRTDTQYF
cdr3_nt: TGTGCCAGCAGTGAAGTTCCGTGGCGGACAGATACGCAGTATTTT

j_call: TRBJ2-7
v_call: TRBV4-2
d_call: TRBD2
clone_size: -
cdr3_length: 17
cdr3_aa: CASSQNWAGTSGYEQYF
cdr3_nt: TGTGCCAGCAGCCAAAATTGGGCCGGGACTAGCGGTTACGAGCAGTACTTC

j_call: TRBJ2-6
v_call: TRBV27
d_call: TRBD2
clone_size: -
cdr3_length: 19
cdr3_aa: CASSFKALAGDYGANVLTF
cdr3_nt: TGTGCCAGCAGTTTTAAGGCCCTAGCGGGAGATTATGGGGCCAACGTCCTGACTTTC

j_call: TRBJ2-5
v_call: TRBV4-1
d_call: TRBD2
clone_size: -
cdr3_length: 16
cdr3_aa: CASSEGTSGRKETQYF
cdr3_nt: TGCGCCAGCAGCGAAGGGACTAGCGGGAGGAAAGAGACCCAGTACTTC

j_call: TRBJ2-6
v_call: TRBV5-4
d_call: TRBD1
clone_size: once
cdr3_length: 16
cdr3_aa: CASSSDRGTGANVLTF
cdr3_nt: TGTGCCAGCAGCTCCGACAGGGGGACTGGGGCCAACGTCCTGACTTTC

j_call: TRBJ2-7
v_call: TRBV6-6
d_call: -
clone_size: once
cdr3_length: 12
cdr3_aa: CASSAALSEQYF
cdr3_nt: TGTGCCAGCAGTGCTGCCCTTAGCGAGCAGTACTTC

j_call: TRBJ2-5
v_call: TRBV5-1
d_call: TRBD2
clone_size: -
cdr3_length: 16
cdr3_aa: CASQPLGGSGGETQYF
cdr3_nt: TGCGCCAGCCAACCCTTAGGCGGGAGTGGGGGTGAGACCCAGTACTTC

j_call: TRBJ1-1
v_call: TRBV27
d_call: -
clone_size: -
cdr3_length: 14
cdr3_aa: CASSDLRGAQEAFF
cdr3_nt: TGTGCCAGCAGTGACCTACGGGGGGCCCAAGAAGCTTTCTTT

j_call: TRBJ1-1
v_call: TRBV12-3/TRBV12-4
d_call: -
clone_size: -
cdr3_length: 13
cdr3_aa: CASSQGRDTEAFF
cdr3_nt: TGTGCCAGCAGTCAGGGACGGGACACTGAAGCTTTCTTT

j_call: TRBJ2-7
v_call: TRBV18
d_call: TRBD1
clone_size: -
cdr3_length: 14
cdr3_aa: CASSPQGTGYEQYF
cdr3_nt: TGTGCCAGCTCACCACAGGGGACAGGCTACGAGCAGTACTTC

j_call: TRBJ2-2
v_call: TRBV24-1
d_call: -
clone_size: -
cdr3_length: 15
cdr3_aa: CATSDADRNTGELFF
cdr3_nt: TGTGCCACCAGTGATGCGGACAGAAACACCGGGGAGCTGTTTTTT

j_call: TRBJ2-5
v_call: TRBV5-4
d_call: TRBD1
clone_size: -
cdr3_length: 17
cdr3_aa: CASSLGQTQTGGETQYF
cdr3_nt: TGTGCCAGCAGCTTGGGGCAGACTCAGACAGGGGGGGAGACCCAGTACTTC

j_call: TRBJ2-1
v_call: TRBV6-5
d_call: -
clone_size: -
cdr3_length: 15
cdr3_aa: CASVADRASYNEQFF
cdr3_nt: TGTGCCAGCGTCGCGGACAGAGCCTCCTACAATGAGCAGTTCTTC

j_call: TRBJ1-2
v_call: TRBV29-1
d_call: -
clone_size: -
cdr3_length: 13
cdr3_aa: CSVEFADFSGYTF
cdr3_nt: TGCAGCGTTGAATTCGCGGATTTCAGCGGCTACACCTTC

j_call: TRBJ1-3
v_call: TRBV12-3/TRBV12-4
d_call: -
clone_size: -
cdr3_length: 13
cdr3_aa: CASSRTGRNTIYF
cdr3_nt: TGTGCCAGCAGCAGGACCGGAAGAAACACCATATATTTT

j_call: TRBJ1-2
v_call: TRBV5-6
d_call: TRBD1
clone_size: -
cdr3_length: 14
cdr3_aa: CASSLGTGNYGYTF
cdr3_nt: TGTGCCAGCAGCTTGGGGACAGGGAACTATGGCTACACCTTC

j_call: TRBJ1-4
v_call: TRBV11-2
d_call: -
clone_size: -
cdr3_length: 15
cdr3_aa: CASSLGGGTNEKLFF
cdr3_nt: TGTGCCAGCAGCTTAGGGGGGGGGACTAATGAAAAACTGTTTTTT

j_call: TRBJ2-7
v_call: TRBV30
d_call: TRBD2
clone_size: -
cdr3_length: 14
cdr3_aa: CAWSVRGSSYEQYF
cdr3_nt: TGTGCCTGGAGTGTACGCGGGAGTTCGTACGAGCAGTACTTC

j_call: TRBJ2-7
v_call: TRBV6-1
d_call: -
clone_size: medium-sized
cdr3_length: 15
cdr3_aa: CASSEALPGFNEQYF
cdr3_nt: TGTGCCAGCAGTGAAGCGCTTCCAGGGTTCAACGAGCAGTACTTC

j_call: TRBJ1-6
v_call: TRBV10-3
d_call: -
clone_size: -
cdr3_length: 15
cdr3_aa: CAIGPASSYNSPLHF
cdr3_nt: TGTGCCATTGGACCTGCTAGTTCCTATAATTCACCCCTCCACTTT

j_call: TRBJ2-2
v_call: TRBV6-1
d_call: -
clone_size: -
cdr3_length: 14
cdr3_aa: CASSETANTGELFF
cdr3_nt: TGTGCCAGCAGTGAAACTGCGAACACCGGGGAGCTGTTTTTT

j_call: TRBJ2-1
v_call: TRBV6-6
d_call: -
clone_size: -
cdr3_length: 13
cdr3_aa: CASSYPVIPGQFF
cdr3_nt: TGTGCCAGCAGTTACCCCGTCATCCCCGGGCAGTTCTTC

j_call: TRBJ2-7
v_call: TRBV14
d_call: TRBD2
clone_size: -
cdr3_length: 15
cdr3_aa: CASSPVSGSVNEQYF
cdr3_nt: TGTGCCAGCAGCCCAGTTAGCGGGAGTGTCAACGAGCAGTACTTC

j_call: TRBJ2-5
v_call: TRBV7-9
d_call: -
clone_size: -
cdr3_length: 14
cdr3_aa: CASSLLSGGETQYF
cdr3_nt: TGTGCCAGCAGCTTATTGTCGGGTGGTGAGACCCAGTACTTC

j_call: TRBJ2-2
v_call: TRBV7-3
d_call: -
clone_size: -
cdr3_length: 15
cdr3_aa: CASSSNAFPGGELFF
cdr3_nt: TGTGCCAGCAGCTCCAACGCATTCCCGGGAGGGGAGCTGTTTTTT